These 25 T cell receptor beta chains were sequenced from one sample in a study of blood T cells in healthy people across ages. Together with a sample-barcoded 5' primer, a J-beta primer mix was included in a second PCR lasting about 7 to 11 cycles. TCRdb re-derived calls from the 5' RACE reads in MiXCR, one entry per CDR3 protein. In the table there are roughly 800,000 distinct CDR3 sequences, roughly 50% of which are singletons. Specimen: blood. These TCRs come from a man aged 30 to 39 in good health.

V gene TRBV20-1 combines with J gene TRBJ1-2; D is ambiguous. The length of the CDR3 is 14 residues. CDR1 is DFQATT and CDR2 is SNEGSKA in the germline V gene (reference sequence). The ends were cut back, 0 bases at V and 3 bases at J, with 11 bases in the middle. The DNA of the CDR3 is TGCAGTGCTAGAGATCCGGGTTTACACTATGGCTACACCTTC. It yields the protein CSARDPGLHYGYTF.

CDR3 loop: CASSIGNQPQHF. The CDR3 bases are TGTGCCAGTAGTATAGGGAATCAGCCCCAGCATTTT. The V and J genes are TRBV19 and TRBJ1-5; D is uncertain. Germline CDR1 and CDR2: LNHDA and SQIVND (reference sequence). The CDR3 totals 12 residues. V was pared by 1 base and J by 4 bases, with 2 bases between. The entire variable domain, with the rest obtained from reference TRBV19 and TRBJ1-5, is as follows: DGGITQSPKYLFRKEGQNVTLSCEQNLNHDAMYWYRQDPGQGLRLIYYSQIVNDFQKGDIAEGYSVSREKKESFPLTVTSAQKNPTAFYLCASSIGNQPQHFGDGTRLSIL.

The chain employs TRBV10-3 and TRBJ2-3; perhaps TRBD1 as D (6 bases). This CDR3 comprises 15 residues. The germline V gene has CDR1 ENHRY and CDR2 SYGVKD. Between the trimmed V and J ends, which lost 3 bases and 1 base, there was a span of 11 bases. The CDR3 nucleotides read TGTGCCATCAGTGATATACCAGGGGGCACAGATACGCAGTATTTT. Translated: CAISDIPGGTDTQYF.

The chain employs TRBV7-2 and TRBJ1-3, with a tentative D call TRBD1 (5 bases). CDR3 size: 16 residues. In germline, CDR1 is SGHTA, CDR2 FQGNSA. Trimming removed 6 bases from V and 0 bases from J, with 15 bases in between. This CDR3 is CASSLYGTYSGNTIYF. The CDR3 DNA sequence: TGTGCCAGCAGTTTATATGGGACCTACTCTGGAAACACCATATATTTT.

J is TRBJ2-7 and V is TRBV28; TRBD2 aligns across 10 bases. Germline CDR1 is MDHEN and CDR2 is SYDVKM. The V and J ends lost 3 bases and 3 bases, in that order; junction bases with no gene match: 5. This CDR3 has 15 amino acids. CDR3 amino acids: CASSLRLAGNYEQYF. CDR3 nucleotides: TGTGCCAGCAGTTTGCGACTAGCGGGTAACTACGAGCAGTACTTC.

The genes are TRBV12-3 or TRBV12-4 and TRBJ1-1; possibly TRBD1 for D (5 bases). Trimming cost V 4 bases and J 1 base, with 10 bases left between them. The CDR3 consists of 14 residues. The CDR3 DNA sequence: TGTGCCAGCAGTTATGGGGCGGGGAACACTGAAGCTTTCTTT. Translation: CASSYGAGNTEAFF.

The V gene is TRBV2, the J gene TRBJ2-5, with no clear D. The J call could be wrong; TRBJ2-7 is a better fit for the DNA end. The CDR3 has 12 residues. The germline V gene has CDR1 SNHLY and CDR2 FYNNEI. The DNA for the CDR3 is TGTGCCAGCAGTGAATTGGCAAACGAGCAGTACTTC. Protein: CASSELANEQYF.

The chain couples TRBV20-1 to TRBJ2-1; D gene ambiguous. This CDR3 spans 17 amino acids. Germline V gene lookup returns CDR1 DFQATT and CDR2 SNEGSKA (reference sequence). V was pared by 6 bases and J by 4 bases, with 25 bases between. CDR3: CSAAPHLGARFYNEQFF. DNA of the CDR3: TGCAGTGCCGCACCCCATTTGGGCGCTAGATTTTACAATGAGCAGTTCTTC.

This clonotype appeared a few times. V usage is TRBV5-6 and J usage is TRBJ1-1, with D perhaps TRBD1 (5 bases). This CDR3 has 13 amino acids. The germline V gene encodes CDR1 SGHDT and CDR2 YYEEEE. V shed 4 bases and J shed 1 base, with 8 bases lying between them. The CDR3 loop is CASSGGPNTEAFF. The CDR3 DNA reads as TGTGCCAGCAGCGGGGGACCGAACACTGAAGCTTTCTTT. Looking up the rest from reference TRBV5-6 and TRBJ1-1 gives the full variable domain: DAGVTQSPTHLIKTRGQQVTLRCSPKSGHDTVSWYQQALGQGPQFIFQYYEEEERQRGNFPDRFSGHQFPNYSSELNVNALLLGDSALYLCASSGGPNTEAFFGQGTRLTVV.

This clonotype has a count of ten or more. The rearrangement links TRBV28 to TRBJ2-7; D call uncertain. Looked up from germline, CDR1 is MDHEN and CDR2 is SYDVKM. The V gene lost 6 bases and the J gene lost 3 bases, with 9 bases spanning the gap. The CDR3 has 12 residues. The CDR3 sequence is CASSSRVYEQYF. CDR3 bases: TGTGCCAGCAGCTCTCGCGTCTACGAGCAGTACTTC.

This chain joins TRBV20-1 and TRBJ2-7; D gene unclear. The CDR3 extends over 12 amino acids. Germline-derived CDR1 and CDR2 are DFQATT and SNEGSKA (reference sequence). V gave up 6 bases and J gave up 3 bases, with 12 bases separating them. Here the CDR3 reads CSATPGDYEQYF. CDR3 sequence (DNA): TGCAGTGCCACGCCCGGTGACTACGAGCAGTACTTC.

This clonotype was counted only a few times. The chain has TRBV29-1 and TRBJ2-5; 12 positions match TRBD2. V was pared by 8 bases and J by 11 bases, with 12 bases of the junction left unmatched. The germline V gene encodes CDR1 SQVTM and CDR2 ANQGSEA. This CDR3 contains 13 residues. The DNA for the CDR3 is TGCAGCTTTACTAGCGGGAGGACGGGGGAGCAGTACTTC. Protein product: CSFTSGRTGEQYF.

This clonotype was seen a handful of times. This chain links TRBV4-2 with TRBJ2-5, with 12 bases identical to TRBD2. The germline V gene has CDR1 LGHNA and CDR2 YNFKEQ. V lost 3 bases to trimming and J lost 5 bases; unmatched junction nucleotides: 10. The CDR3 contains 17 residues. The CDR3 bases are TGTGCCAGCAGCCACATCCCTAGCGGGGGGGCCGGGGAGACCCAGTACTTC. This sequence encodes CASSHIPSGGAGETQYF.

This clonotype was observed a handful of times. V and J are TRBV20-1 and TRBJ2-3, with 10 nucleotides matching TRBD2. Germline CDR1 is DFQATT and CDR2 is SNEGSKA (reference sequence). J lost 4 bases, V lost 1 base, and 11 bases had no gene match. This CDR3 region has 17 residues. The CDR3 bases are TGCAGTGCTAGAGGAGGAGCGGGAGGGCCGAGGTCAGATACGCAGTATTTT. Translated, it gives CSARGGAGGPRSDTQYF.

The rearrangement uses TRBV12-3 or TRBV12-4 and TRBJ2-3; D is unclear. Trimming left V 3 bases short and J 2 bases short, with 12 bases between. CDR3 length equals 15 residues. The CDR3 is CASSLGGANTDTQYF. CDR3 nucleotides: TGTGCCAGCAGTTTGGGCGGAGCGAACACAGATACGCAGTATTTT.

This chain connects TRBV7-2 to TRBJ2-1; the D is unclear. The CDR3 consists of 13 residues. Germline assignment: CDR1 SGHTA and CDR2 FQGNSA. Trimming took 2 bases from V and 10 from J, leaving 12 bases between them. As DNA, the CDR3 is TGTGCCAGCAGCTTAAATCGGTTATTCGAGCAGTTCTTC. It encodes CASSLNRLFEQFF.

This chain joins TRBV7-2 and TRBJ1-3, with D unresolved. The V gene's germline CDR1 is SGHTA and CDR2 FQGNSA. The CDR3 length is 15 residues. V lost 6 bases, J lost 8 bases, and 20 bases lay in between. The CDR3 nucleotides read TGTGCCAGCAGTTTACATACGGGGTGGTCGGACACCATATATTTT. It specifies CASSLHTGWSDTIYF.

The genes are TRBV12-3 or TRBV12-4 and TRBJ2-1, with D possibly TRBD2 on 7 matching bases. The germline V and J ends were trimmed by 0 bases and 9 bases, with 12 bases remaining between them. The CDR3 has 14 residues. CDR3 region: CASSLAEGGGEQFF. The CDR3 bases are TGTGCCAGCAGTTTAGCGGAGGGAGGGGGTGAGCAGTTCTTC.

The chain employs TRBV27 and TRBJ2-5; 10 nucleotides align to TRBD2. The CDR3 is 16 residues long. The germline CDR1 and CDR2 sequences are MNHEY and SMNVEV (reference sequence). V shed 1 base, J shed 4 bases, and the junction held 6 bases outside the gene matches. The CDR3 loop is CASSLWGAGGLETQYF. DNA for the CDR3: TGTGCCAGCAGTTTATGGGGAGCGGGAGGGCTAGAGACCCAGTACTTC.

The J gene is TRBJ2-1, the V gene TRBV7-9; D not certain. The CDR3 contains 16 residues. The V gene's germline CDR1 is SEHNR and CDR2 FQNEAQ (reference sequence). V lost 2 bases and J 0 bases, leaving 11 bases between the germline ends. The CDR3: CASSLSGFRSYNEQFF. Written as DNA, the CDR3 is TGTGCCAGCAGCTTATCCGGCTTCCGCTCCTACAATGAGCAGTTCTTC.

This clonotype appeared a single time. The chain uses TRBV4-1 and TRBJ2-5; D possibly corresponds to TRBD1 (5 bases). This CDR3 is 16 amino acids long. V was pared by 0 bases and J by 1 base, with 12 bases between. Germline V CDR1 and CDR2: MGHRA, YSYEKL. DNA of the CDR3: TGCGCCAGCAGCCAAGATTACAGGAGATCCCAAGAGACCCAGTACTTC. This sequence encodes CASSQDYRRSQETQYF.

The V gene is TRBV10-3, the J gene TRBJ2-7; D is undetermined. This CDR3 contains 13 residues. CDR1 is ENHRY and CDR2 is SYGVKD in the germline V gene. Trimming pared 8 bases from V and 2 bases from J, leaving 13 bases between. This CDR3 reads CAISARATYEQYF. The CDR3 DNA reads TGTGCCATCTCGGCACGAGCCACCTACGAGCAGTACTTC.

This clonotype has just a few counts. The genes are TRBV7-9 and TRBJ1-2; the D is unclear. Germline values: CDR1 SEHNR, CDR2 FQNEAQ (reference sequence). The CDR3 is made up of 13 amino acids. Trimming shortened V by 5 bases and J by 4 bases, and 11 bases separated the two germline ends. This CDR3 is CASSESPSYGYTF. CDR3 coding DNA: TGTGCCAGCAGCGAATCCCCCTCCTATGGCTACACCTTC.

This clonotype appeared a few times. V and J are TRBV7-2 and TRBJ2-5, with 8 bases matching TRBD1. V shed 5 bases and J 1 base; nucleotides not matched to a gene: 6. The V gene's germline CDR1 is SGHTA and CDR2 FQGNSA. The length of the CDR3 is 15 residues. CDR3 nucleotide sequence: TGTGCCAGCAGCCTTGACAGGGGACCCCAAGAGACCCAGTACTTC. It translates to CASSLDRGPQETQYF.

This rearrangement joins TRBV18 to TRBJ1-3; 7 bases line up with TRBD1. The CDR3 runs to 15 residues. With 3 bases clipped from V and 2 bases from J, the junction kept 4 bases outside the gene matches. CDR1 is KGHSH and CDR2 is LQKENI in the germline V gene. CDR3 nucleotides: TGTGCCAGCTCACCTGACAGGGCACCTGGAAACACCATATATTTT. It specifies CASSPDRAPGNTIYF.